This T cell receptor (beta chain) was obtained from a study of metastatic and nonmetastatic thyroid tumors (dated by TCRdb to 2019 to 2021). Background for the entire study: Repertoires were compared across peripheral blood and tumor or nodule tissue samples from malignant and benign thyroid patients. Overall study results and their limits: TCR beta diversity was reported as significantly higher in malignant tumors than in benign nodules, in both blood and tumor samples.

The library was produced with PCR. TCRdb lists the instrument as Illumina HiSeq 4000. High-throughput sequencing was used to profile the TCR beta-chain CDR3 region of each patient. As for the authors' bioinformatics: The researchers built a classifier to tell apart papillary thyroid cancer patients with distant metastasis, based on CDR3 differences among clinicopathological groups. Repertoire diversity was assessed with the Shannon index, and tumor-blood repertoire similarity with the Morisita-Horn index. TCRdb reran the public reads through fastp at Q25 and MiXCR, keeping productive beta chains. The V and J calls and clone size are TCRdb's, not the authors'. The sample records about 3,600 clones, more than 35% of which are singletons. Approximately 19% of the sample is held by the ten biggest clonotypes. As for this clone: This clone's antigen is unknown. Per-nucleotide qualities are absent, and no much larger clonotype sits a single base away.

Before undergoing thyroid surgery, none of the patients had been given any kind of treatment. Patient clinical samples collected from about 2012 to 2019 were retrospectively analysed using T-cell receptor beta sequencing. The CDR3, cysteine through phenylalanine, is 15 amino acids long. Only CDR3 DNA is held: 45 bases, read in frame from base 1. According to the germline V gene (reference sequence), CDR1 reads GTSNPN and CDR2 reads SVGIG. For this chain, trimming is 5 bases at the V end and 7 bases at the J end, and the number of junction bases without a gene match is 11. Sequencing input: adjacent normal tissue. This receptor was taken from a female donor with papillary thyroid cancer or a benign thyroid nodule (not recorded which). Some clones in this sample may be carry-over from other donors' samples. This receptor chain uses TRBV30 and TRBJ2-2, with 9 middle bases fitting TRBD1. The CDR3 in this case is CAWLVGDRDNGELFF. DNA sequence: TGTGCCTGGCTTGTAGGGGACAGGGACAACGGGGAGCTGTTTTTT.